The 27 T cell receptor beta chains below were found in one sample sequenced in a study of blood T cell repertoires in COVID-19. The assay was immunoSEQ multiplex PCR, and TCRdb's table has in-frame clones only and misses some. The table has fewer than 350,000 clones, approximately 91% seen once. Material: PBMCs or T cells enriched from blood (not recorded which). The receptors here all came from a woman aged 35 to 49 with acute COVID-19.

The genes are TRBV28 and TRBJ1-5; the D is unclear. CDR1 and CDR2 (germline): MDHEN, SYDVKM. V gave up 3 bases and J gave up 6 bases, with 18 bases separating them. This CDR3 region has 16 residues. The CDR3 sequence is CASSFTTRPEGQPQHF. The CDR3 DNA reads TGTGCCAGCAGTTTTACTACCCGACCCGAGGGTCAGCCCCAGCATTTT. The full variable domain, in which reference TRBV28 and TRBJ1-5 provide the parts outside the CDR3, is DVKVTQSSRYLVKRTGEKVFLECVQDMDHENMFWYRQDPGLGLRLIYFSYDVKMKEKGDIPEGYSVSREKKERFSLILESASTNQTSMYLCASSFTTRPEGQPQHFGDGTRLSIL.

This rearrangement joins TRBV7-3 to TRBJ2-5; 7 nucleotides align to TRBD2. V was clipped by 4 bases and J by 5 bases; unmatched bases: 4. CDR3 size: 13 residues. The germline V gene has CDR1 SGHTA and CDR2 FQGTGA. For the CDR3, the DNA is TGTGCCAGCAGCTCCCTGGGGGGGGAGACCCAGTACTTC. Residues: CASSSLGGETQYF. Supplemented by reference TRBV7-3 and TRBJ2-5, the full variable domain reads GAGVSQTPSNKVTEKGKYVELRCDPISGHTALYWYRQSLGQGPEFLIYFQGTGAADDSGLPNDRFFAVRPEGSVSTLKIQRTERGDSAVYLCASSSLGGETQYFGPGTRLLVL.

The V call is TRBV5-6, the J call TRBJ2-7, with TRBD1 as a possible D gene (6 bases). Trimming cost V 4 bases and J 8 bases, with 25 bases left between them. The CDR3 spans 16 residues. Germline CDR1 is SGHDT and CDR2 is YYEEEE. CDR3 coding DNA: TGTGCCAGCAGCCGAAGAACCGGGACATTGCCTACGAAGCAGTACTTC. Translating gives CASSRRTGTLPTKQYF.

This clone came up once. The chain uses TRBV6-5 and TRBJ1-1, with 7 positions matching TRBD1. This CDR3 has 13 amino acids. Germline V lookup: CDR1 MNHEY, CDR2 SVGAGI. V lost 2 bases and J lost 5; bases outside the gene matches: 2. CDR3 loop: CASSYNRGTEAFF. The CDR3 nucleotides read TGTGCCAGCAGTTACAACAGGGGAACTGAAGCTTTCTTT.

The chain recombines TRBV28 with TRBJ2-3, with D perhaps matching TRBD2 (5 bases). V lost 6 bases to trimming and J lost 4 bases, with 8 bases between them. The CDR3 sequence is 12 residues long. Germline V gene lookup returns CDR1 MDHEN and CDR2 SYDVKM. The CDR3 protein is CASSSGSDTQYF. DNA of the CDR3: TGTGCCAGCAGCTCGGGATCAGATACGCAGTATTTT.

CDR3 coding DNA: TGTGCCAGCAGTCCCGGGGGGGTAAACACCGGGGAGCTGTTTTTT. Translated, it gives CASSPGGVNTGELFF. V usage is TRBV6-6 and J usage is TRBJ2-2; TRBD2 agrees at 8 bases. The CDR3 consists of 15 residues. V shed 5 bases, J shed 2 bases, and the junction held 4 bases outside the gene matches. CDR1 and CDR2 (germline): MNHNY, SVGAGI (reference sequence).

V is TRBV3-1 (or the pseudogene TRBV3-2) and J is TRBJ1-5; no clear D. V lost 0 bases and J 6 bases, leaving 12 bases between the germline ends. Per germline, CDR1 LGHDT and CDR2 YNNKEL (reference sequence). The CDR3 is 15 amino acids. In nucleotides, the CDR3 is TGTGCCAGCAGCCAAGATACGGGGTTGAGTCAGCCCCAGCATTTT. It translates to CASSQDTGLSQPQHF.

The chain links TRBV5-4 to TRBJ2-1; the match to TRBD2 covers 8 bases. CDR1 SGHNT and CDR2 YYREEE come from the germline V gene (reference sequence). The CDR3 totals 13 residues. Trimming took 7 bases from V and 6 from J; bases not matched to a gene: 6. Written as DNA, the CDR3 is TGTGCCAGCCGGTTGGCGGGAGGCAATGAGCAGTTCTTC. Its translation is CASRLAGGNEQFF.

This chain uses TRBV28 with TRBJ1-6; the match to TRBD1 covers 7 bases. The CDR3 is 16 residues long. The V gene's germline CDR1 is MDHEN and CDR2 SYDVKM. The ends lost 2 bases at V and 10 bases at J; junction bases unmatched: 11. CDR3 amino acids: CASSLTATGRRSPLHF. Here the CDR3 DNA reads TGTGCCAGCAGTTTAACGGCGACAGGGAGGAGGTCACCCCTCCACTTT.

The chain links TRBV19 to TRBJ1-2; D is ambiguous. Deletions cut 2 bases from V and 2 bases from J, with 3 bases between. This CDR3 is built from 12 residues. Germline assignment: CDR1 LNHDA and CDR2 SQIVND (reference sequence). In DNA form, the CDR3 reads TGTGCCAGTAGTATAAGCAACTATGGCTACACCTTC. Protein product: CASSISNYGYTF.

CDR3 loop: CASSEAVGPRYEQYF. Written as DNA, the CDR3 is TGTGCCAGCAGTGAAGCAGTGGGGCCGAGGTACGAGCAGTACTTC. The rearrangement joins TRBV6-1 to TRBJ2-7, with a tentative D call TRBD1 (5 bases). Germline V CDR1 and CDR2: MNHNS, SASEGT. Trimming removed 0 bases from V and 4 bases from J, with 13 bases in between. The CDR3 sequence is 15 residues long.

This clone is a singleton in its sample. V and J are TRBV18 and TRBJ2-7; 7 nucleotides agree with TRBD1. This CDR3 has 15 residues. The V segment lost 6 bases and the J segment 2 bases; nucleotides outside the gene matches: 10. Germline V gives CDR1 KGHSH, CDR2 LQKENI. Here the CDR3 DNA reads TGTGCCAGCTCCGGGACAGCTGAACGGACCTACGAGCAGTACTTC. It translates to CASSGTAERTYEQYF.

This chain connects TRBV7-9 to TRBJ1-5, with D unclear. The CDR3 is 13 residues long. Germline V gene lookup returns CDR1 SEHNR and CDR2 FQNEAQ (reference sequence). Deletions cut 1 base from V and 9 bases from J, with 10 bases between. CDR3 nucleotide sequence: TGTGCCAGCAGCTTAGGCCGGGATCGGCCCCAGCATTTT. It specifies CASSLGRDRPQHF.

The chain has TRBV6-5 and TRBJ2-2; no firm D call. The CDR3 length is 14 residues. The V and J ends lost 8 bases and 3 bases respectively, with 13 bases between them. CDR1 and CDR2 (germline): MNHEY, SVGAGI. The CDR3 loop is CASSQSFDTGELFF. The CDR3 DNA sequence: TGTGCCAGCTCGCAGTCATTCGACACCGGGGAGCTGTTTTTT.

The rearrangement links TRBV11-3 to TRBJ2-5; D is unresolved. The CDR3 length is 15 residues. V dropped 6 bases and J dropped 2 bases, with 16 bases sitting between them. CDR1 SGHNT and CDR2 YENEEA come from the germline V gene. CDR3 bases: TGTGCCAGCAGTCGAGGAGAGAAATCTCAAGAGACCCAGTACTTC. Its protein is CASSRGEKSQETQYF. Complete variable domain (other parts from reference TRBV11-3 and TRBJ2-5): EAGVVQSPRYKIIEKKQPVAFWCNPISGHNTLYWYLQNLGQGPELLIRYENEEAVDDSQLPKDRFSAERLKGVDSTLKIQPAELGDSAVYLCASSRGEKSQETQYFGPGTRLLVL.

The V gene is TRBV3-1 (or the pseudogene TRBV3-2), the J gene TRBJ1-5; 9 nucleotides line up with TRBD1. V lost 3 bases and J lost 4; bases outside the gene matches: 1. The germline CDR1 and CDR2 sequences are LGHDT and YNNKEL (reference sequence). This CDR3 has 14 residues. In DNA, the CDR3 is TGTGCCAGCAGCCAGGGGACAGGGAATCAGCCCCAGCATTTT. Translation gives CASSQGTGNQPQHF.

The genes are TRBV2 and TRBJ1-6, with D possibly matching TRBD1 (6 bases). CDR1 and CDR2 from the germline V gene are SNHLY and FYNNEI. The V end was cut by 9 bases, the J end by 0 bases, with 12 bases between. The length of the CDR3 is 15 residues. The CDR3, as DNA: TGTGCCAGTCGCAAAGGGGGCTCCTATAATTCACCCCTCCACTTT. Translation: CASRKGGSYNSPLHF.

The V call is TRBV7-9, the J call TRBJ1-2; 7 bases line up with TRBD1. Trimming at V came to 4 bases and at J to 8 bases, leaving 7 bases not matched to a gene. The CDR3 runs to 13 residues. Germline CDR1 is SEHNR and CDR2 is FQNEAQ (reference sequence). CDR3 in DNA: TGTGCCAGCAGCTCCGACAGGGTCAGCGGCTACACCTTC. Amino acids: CASSSDRVSGYTF.

This chain links TRBV5-1 with TRBJ1-1; D remains unclear. V was shortened by 0 bases and J by 1 base, with 10 bases between the two germline ends. The CDR3 extends over 15 amino acids. Looked up from germline, CDR1 is SGHRS and CDR2 is YFSETQ. The CDR3 protein is CASSLVPGQNTEAFF. CDR3 bases: TGCGCCAGCAGCTTGGTCCCAGGCCAGAACACTGAAGCTTTCTTT.

The sample holds a few counts of this clone. The rearrangement joins TRBV24-1 to TRBJ2-3; D may be TRBD1 (5 bases). V was pared by 4 bases and J by 0 bases, with 10 bases between. CDR1 is KGHDR and CDR2 is SFDVKD in the germline V gene. There are 15 residues in the CDR3. CDR3 DNA: TGTGCCACCAGTGACCCAGGGTCTAGCACAGATACGCAGTATTTT. It translates to CATSDPGSSTDTQYF.

The rearrangement uses TRBV6-7 and TRBJ2-7, with D maybe TRBD1 (6 bases). TRBV6-7 is an open reading frame, and its role is uncertain. Trimming cost V 5 bases and J 1 base, with 12 bases left between them. The CDR3 loop spans 14 amino acids. The CDR3 region has the DNA TGTGCCAGCAGTATTTCGGACAGATCCTACGAGCAGTACTTC. This translates into CASSISDRSYEQYF.

This chain uses TRBV6-8 with TRBJ2-7; D is uncertain. Germline CDR1 and CDR2: MNHGY and SAAAGT. The germline V and J ends were trimmed by 6 bases and 5 bases, with 14 bases remaining between them. This CDR3 spans 13 amino acids. The CDR3 bases are TGTGCCAGCAGGCCTAGATTAGCCCACGAGCAGTACTTC. Protein product: CASRPRLAHEQYF.

This sequence joins TRBV4-1 and TRBJ2-7; 8 bases line up with TRBD1. CDR1 and CDR2 (germline): MGHRA, YSYEKL. The CDR3 is made up of 14 amino acids. Trimming took 6 bases from V and 7 from J; bases not matched to a gene: 11. CDR3 amino acids: CASSRTGLQGEQYF. The CDR3 DNA reads TGCGCCAGCAGTCGGACAGGGTTACAAGGAGAGCAGTACTTC.

For this clone: The junction does not match germline at one end; this may be a read error. J is TRBJ2-3 and V is TRBV5-4, with 7 bases matching TRBD2. The CDR3 is 18 residues long. Germline-derived CDR1 and CDR2 are SGHNT and YYREEE (reference sequence). The chain's CDR3 is CASTLDASGFYSTDTQYF. In nucleotides, the CDR3 is TGTGCCAGCACCTTGGACGCTAGCGGCTTCTATAGCACAGATACGCAGTATTTT.

The V gene is TRBV6-2 or TRBV6-3, the J gene TRBJ2-1; D gene ambiguous. The CDR3 totals 14 residues. From germline, CDR1 is MNHEY and CDR2 SVGEGT. Trimming left V 0 bases short and J 3 bases short, with 6 bases between. CDR3 in DNA: TGTGCCAGCAGTTACTCTAGCTTCTACAATGAGCAGTTCTTC. It specifies CASSYSSFYNEQFF.

This clone was observed once. The chain couples TRBV29-1 to TRBJ2-1, with TRBD2 identical over 8 bases. Germline V gives CDR1 SQVTM, CDR2 ANQGSEA. The CDR3 totals 13 residues. The ends lost 7 bases at V and 1 base at J; junction bases unmatched: 3. CDR3: CSAPSGSYNEQFF. The CDR3 nucleotides are TGCAGCGCCCCTAGCGGGTCCTACAATGAGCAGTTCTTC.

The V gene is TRBV7-6, the J gene TRBJ1-1, with D maybe TRBD1 (5 bases). The CDR3 has 13 residues. CDR1 is SGHVS and CDR2 is FNYEAQ in the germline V gene. Trimming pared 5 bases from V and 1 base from J, leaving 8 bases between. The DNA of the CDR3 is TGTGCCAGCAGCCCGACAGCGAACACTGAAGCTTTCTTT. Residues: CASSPTANTEAFF.